This T cell receptor beta chain was observed in a study of T cell responses to AZD1222 COVID-19 vaccine. Clones were read by immunoSEQ multiplex PCR, and TCRdb kept only the in-frame ones, dropping some. The sample has 70,000 or so clones; around 90% are singletons. The length of the CDR3 is 15 residues. Germline V gene data show CDR1 as MNHEY and CDR2 as SMNVEV (reference sequence). Trimming took 3 bases from V and 0 from J, leaving 9 bases between them. The TCR was taken from an adult in good health. J is TRBJ1-5 and V is TRBV27; no clear D gene. The sequences come from peripheral blood, collected on day 0 of AZD1222 vaccination. CDR3: CASSFGGHSNQPQHF. CDR3 DNA sequence: TGTGCCAGCAGTTTTGGAGGCCATAGCAATCAGCCCCAGCATTTT.